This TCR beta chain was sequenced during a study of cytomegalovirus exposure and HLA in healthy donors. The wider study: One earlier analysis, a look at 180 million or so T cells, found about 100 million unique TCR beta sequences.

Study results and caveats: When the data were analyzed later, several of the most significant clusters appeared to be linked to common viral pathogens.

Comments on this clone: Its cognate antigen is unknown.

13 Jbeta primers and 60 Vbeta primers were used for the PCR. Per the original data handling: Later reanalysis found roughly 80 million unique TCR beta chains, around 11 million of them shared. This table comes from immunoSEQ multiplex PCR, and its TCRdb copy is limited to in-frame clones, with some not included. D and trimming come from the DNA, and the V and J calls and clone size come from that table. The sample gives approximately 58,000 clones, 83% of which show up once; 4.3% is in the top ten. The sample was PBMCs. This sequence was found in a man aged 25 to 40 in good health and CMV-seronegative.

CDR3 residues: CASSTRQGTVYF. The CDR3 DNA reads TGTGCCAGTAGTACCCGACAGGGGACCGTCTACTTC. This chain joins TRBV19 and TRBJ2-7, with TRBD1 matching over 8 bases. V lost 4 bases and J lost 13; bases outside the gene matches: 9. The CDR3 is 12 residues long. Germline V lookup: CDR1 LNHDA, CDR2 SQIVND (reference sequence).